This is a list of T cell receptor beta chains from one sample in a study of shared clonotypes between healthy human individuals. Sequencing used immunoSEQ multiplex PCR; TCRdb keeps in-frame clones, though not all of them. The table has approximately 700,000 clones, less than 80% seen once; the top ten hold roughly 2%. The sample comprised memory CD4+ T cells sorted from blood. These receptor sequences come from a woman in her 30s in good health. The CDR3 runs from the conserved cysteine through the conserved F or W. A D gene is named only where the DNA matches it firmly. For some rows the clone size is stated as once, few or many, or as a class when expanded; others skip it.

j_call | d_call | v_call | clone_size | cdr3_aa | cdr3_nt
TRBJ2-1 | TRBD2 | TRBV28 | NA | CASLGGRLYNEQFF | TGTGCCAGCCTTGGCGGGAGGCTCTACAATGAGCAGTTCTTC
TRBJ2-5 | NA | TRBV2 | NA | CASSEWLTKGETQYF | TGTGCCAGCAGTGAATGGTTAACGAAGGGGGAGACCCAGTACTTC
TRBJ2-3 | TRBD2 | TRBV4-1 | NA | CASSHLPGLANTDTQYF | TGCGCCAGCAGCCATTTACCGGGACTAGCGAACACAGATACGCAGTATTTT
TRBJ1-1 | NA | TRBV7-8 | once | CASSLAGRLSLNTEAFF | TGTGCCAGCAGCTTAGCGGGACGGCTTAGCCTGAACACTGAAGCTTTCTTT
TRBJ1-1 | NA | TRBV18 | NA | CASSQGRTGTEAFF | TGTGCCAGCTCACAAGGACGAACTGGCACTGAAGCTTTCTTT
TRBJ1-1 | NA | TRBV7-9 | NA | CASSSGGDSTAFF | TGTGCCAGCAGCTCAGGAGGCGACTCGACGGCTTTCTTT
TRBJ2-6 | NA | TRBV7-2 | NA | CASSLTASGANVLTF | TGTGCCAGCAGCCTTACTGCCTCTGGGGCCAACGTCCTGACTTTC
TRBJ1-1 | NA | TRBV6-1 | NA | CASSAILTMNTEAFF | TGTGCCAGCAGTGCCATTCTCACAATGAACACTGAAGCTTTCTTT
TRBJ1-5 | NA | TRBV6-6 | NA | CASRGGNQPQHF | TGTGCCAGCCGGGGGGGTAATCAGCCCCAGCATTTT
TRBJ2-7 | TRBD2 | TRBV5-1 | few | CASSELAGGVNYEQYF | TGCGCCAGCAGCGAATTAGCGGGAGGAGTGAACTACGAGCAGTACTTC
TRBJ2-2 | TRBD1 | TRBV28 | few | CASGRQGTGELFF | TGTGCCAGCGGGCGACAGGGCACCGGGGAGCTGTTTTTT
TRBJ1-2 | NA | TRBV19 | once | CATHGISSLYGYTF | TGTGCCACCCATGGGATCTCAAGTCTATATGGCTACACCTTC
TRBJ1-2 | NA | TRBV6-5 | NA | CASRPDSFYGYTF | TGTGCCAGCAGACCCGACAGTTTCTATGGCTACACCTTC
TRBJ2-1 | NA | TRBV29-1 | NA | CSTVTAVEQFF | TGCAGTACTGTAACGGCCGTTGAGCAGTTCTTC
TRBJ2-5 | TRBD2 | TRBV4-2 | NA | CASSQAGTSGLPKYF | TGTGCCAGCAGCCAGGCCGGGACTAGCGGGCTCCCGAAGTACTTC
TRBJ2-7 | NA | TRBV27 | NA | CASSRTGSYEQYF | TGTGCCAGCAGTCGAACAGGATCCTACGAGCAGTACTTC
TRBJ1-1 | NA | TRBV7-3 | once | CASSPQSGDEAFF | TGTGCCAGCAGCCCTCAGTCGGGGGACGAAGCTTTCTTT
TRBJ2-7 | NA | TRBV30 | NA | CAWNLGQSTFEQYF | TGTGCCTGGAATCTAGGACAGTCGACCTTCGAGCAGTACTTC
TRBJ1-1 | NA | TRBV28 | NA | CASSIGTSYTEAFF | TGTGCCAGCAGTATTGGGACAAGTTACACTGAAGCTTTCTTT
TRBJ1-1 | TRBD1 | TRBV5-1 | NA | CASSRTFLGQGNEAFF | TGCGCCAGCAGCCGAACATTCTTGGGACAGGGGAATGAAGCTTTCTTT
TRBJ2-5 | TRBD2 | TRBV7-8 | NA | CASRAGRLAGRETQYF | TGTGCCAGCAGAGCTGGCCGGCTAGCGGGAAGGGAGACCCAGTACTTC
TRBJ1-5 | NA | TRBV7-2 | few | CASSLASTGPNQPQHF | TGTGCCAGCAGCTTAGCGAGCACGGGTCCCAATCAGCCCCAGCATTTT
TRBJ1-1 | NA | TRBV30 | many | CAWGTDRAFEAFF | TGTGCCTGGGGAACGGACAGAGCTTTTGAAGCTTTCTTT
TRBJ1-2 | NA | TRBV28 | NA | CASREGYGYTF | TGTGCCAGCAGGGAAGGCTATGGCTACACCTTC
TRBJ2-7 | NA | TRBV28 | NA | CASSLTRTYEQYF | TGTGCCAGCAGTTTGACGAGGACCTACGAGCAGTACTTC
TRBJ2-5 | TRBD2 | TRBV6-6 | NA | CASSYGLAGQETQYF | TGTGCCAGCAGTTATGGACTAGCGGGGCAAGAGACCCAGTACTTC
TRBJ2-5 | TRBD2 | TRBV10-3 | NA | CAIAPGQGRTSGRARLETQYF | TGTGCCATCGCCCCGGGACAGGGGCGGACTAGCGGGAGGGCCCGTTTAGAGACCCAGTACTTC
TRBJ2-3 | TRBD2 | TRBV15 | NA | CATSLAGVGTDTQYF | TGTGCCACCAGTTTAGCGGGAGTCGGCACAGATACGCAGTATTTT
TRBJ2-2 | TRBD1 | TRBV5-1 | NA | CASSLNRTGLTGELFF | TGCGCCAGCAGCTTGAACCGGACAGGCCTCACCGGGGAGCTGTTTTTT
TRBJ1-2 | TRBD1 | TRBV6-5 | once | CASSPTGGSHGYTF | TGTGCCAGCAGCCCGACAGGGGGCTCGCATGGCTACACCTTC
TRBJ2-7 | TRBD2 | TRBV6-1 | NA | CAISLAGPYEQYF | TGTGCCATCTCACTAGCGGGGCCCTACGAGCAGTACTTC
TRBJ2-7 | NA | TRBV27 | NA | CASRNTNYEQYF | TGTGCCAGCAGGAACACCAACTACGAGCAGTACTTC
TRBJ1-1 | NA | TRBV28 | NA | CASLPRLMNTEAFF | TGTGCCAGCCTCCCCCGCCTCATGAACACTGAAGCTTTCTTT
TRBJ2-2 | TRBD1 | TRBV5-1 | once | CASTATGGNTGELFF | TGCGCCAGCACAGCGACAGGGGGCAACACCGGGGAGCTGTTTTTT
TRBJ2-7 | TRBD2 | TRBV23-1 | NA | CASSPLADLYEQYF | TGCGCCAGCAGTCCACTAGCGGATCTTTACGAGCAGTACTTC
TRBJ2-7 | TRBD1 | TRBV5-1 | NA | CASGPGTGVIEQYF | TGCGCCAGCGGGCCCGGGACAGGGGTTATCGAGCAGTACTTC
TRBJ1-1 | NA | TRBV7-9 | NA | CASSLAGGTTEAFF | TGTGCCAGCAGCTTAGCTGGGGGGACCACTGAAGCTTTCTTT
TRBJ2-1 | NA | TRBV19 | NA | CASSILGQASNEQFF | TGTGCCAGTAGTATATTGGGGCAGGCGTCGAATGAGCAGTTCTTC
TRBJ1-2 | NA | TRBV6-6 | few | CASSSGSSNYGYTF | TGTGCCAGCAGTAGCGGAAGCTCTAACTATGGCTACACCTTC
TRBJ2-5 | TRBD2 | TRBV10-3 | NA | CASLSGTTDAKTQYF | TGTGCCAGCTTATCCGGGACTACCGATGCGAAGACCCAGTACTTC
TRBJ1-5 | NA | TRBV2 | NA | CASTLGSNQPQHF | TGTGCCAGCACTCTTGGGAGCAATCAGCCCCAGCATTTT
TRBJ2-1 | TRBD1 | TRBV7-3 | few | CASSLGGQSYNEQFF | TGTGCCAGCAGCTTAGGGGGACAGTCCTACAATGAGCAGTTCTTC
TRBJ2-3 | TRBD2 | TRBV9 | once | CASSAHPSGSTDTQYF | TGTGCCAGCAGCGCCCACCCTAGCGGGAGTACAGATACGCAGTATTTT
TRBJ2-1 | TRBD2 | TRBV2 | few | CASSLGLAGDGQFF | TGTGCCAGTTCCCTGGGACTAGCGGGAGACGGGCAGTTCTTC
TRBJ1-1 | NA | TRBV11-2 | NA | CASSLSTGRLGSNTEAFF | TGTGCCAGCAGCTTATCGACCGGGAGGTTGGGTTCGAACACTGAAGCTTTCTTT
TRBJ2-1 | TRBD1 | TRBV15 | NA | CATSSRQGIGVVEQFF | TGTGCCACCAGCAGCCGACAGGGTATAGGGGTCGTTGAGCAGTTCTTC
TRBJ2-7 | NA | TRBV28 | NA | CASSLGWISYEQYF | TGTGCCAGCAGTTTAGGGTGGATCTCCTACGAGCAGTACTTC
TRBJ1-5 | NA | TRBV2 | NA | CASSGDAQPQHF | TGTGCCAGCAGTGGGGATGCTCAGCCCCAGCATTTT
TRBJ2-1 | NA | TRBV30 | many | CAWDRGGSNEQFF | TGTGCCTGGGACCGTGGAGGGAGCAATGAGCAGTTCTTC
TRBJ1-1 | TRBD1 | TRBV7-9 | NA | CASSTLTGPNTEAFF | TGTGCCAGCAGCACTCTGACAGGGCCCAACACTGAAGCTTTCTTT
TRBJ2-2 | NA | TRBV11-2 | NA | CASRPGLHTGELFF | TGTGCCAGCAGGCCGGGACTCCACACCGGGGAGCTGTTTTTT
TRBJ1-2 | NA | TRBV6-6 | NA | CASSYVNTGRSGYTF | TGTGCCAGCAGTTACGTTAATACAGGGAGGAGCGGCTACACCTTC
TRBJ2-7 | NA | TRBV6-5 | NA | CASSYAGASYEQYF | TGTGCCAGCAGTTATGCGGGTGCAAGCTACGAGCAGTACTTC
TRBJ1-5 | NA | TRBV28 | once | CASSRGGSNQPQHF | TGTGCCAGCAGTCGAGGGGGTTCCAATCAGCCCCAGCATTTT
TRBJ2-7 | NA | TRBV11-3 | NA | CASSPGAGRGGEQYF | TGTGCCAGCAGCCCAGGTGCGGGACGAGGGGGCGAGCAGTACTTC
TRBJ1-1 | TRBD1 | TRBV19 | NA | CASSGQASVNTEAFF | TGTGCCAGTAGCGGACAGGCCTCCGTGAACACTGAAGCTTTCTTT
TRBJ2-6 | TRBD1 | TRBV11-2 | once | CASSLGWTGIGANVLTF | TGTGCCAGCAGCTTGGGATGGACAGGGATCGGGGCCAACGTCCTGACTTTC
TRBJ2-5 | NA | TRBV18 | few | CASSPSGTAQAQYF | TGTGCCAGCTCACCTTCCGGGACTGCCCAAGCCCAGTACTTC
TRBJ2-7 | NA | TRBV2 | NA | CASEGRSKNYEQYF | TGTGCCAGCGAAGGACGTAGTAAGAATTACGAGCAGTACTTC